A selection of T cell receptor beta chains follows, all from one sample in a study of T cell repertoires in cytomegalovirus infection. TCRdb reprocessed the reads with MiXCR, giving one entry per CDR3 protein. The sample has about 920,000 distinct CDR3 sequences, 31% seen once. Their target antigens are unknown. Sample: cultured CD8+ T cells from PBMCs, taken from culture after CMV antigen stimulation. The receptors here all came from a human donor in good health (CMV status not recorded). Some clones in this sample may be carry-over from other donors' samples. Each CDR3 is given with its conserved first and last residue. A D gene is named only where the DNA matches it firmly. Clone size, where shown, is once, few, many, or a class for clones that have expanded.

CASSYSGTGVTGELFF | TGTGCCAGCAGTTACTCGGGGACAGGGGTCACCGGGGAGCTGTTTTTT | TRBJ2-2 | TRBV6-5 | few | TRBD1
CASSPSAGSFRYTF | TGTGCCAGCAGTCCCTCGGCAGGGTCTTTTCGCTACACCTTC | TRBJ1-2 | TRBV6-5 | . | .
CASSLGVVGAEKLFF | TGTGCCAGCAGCTTAGGGGTCGTGGGAGCTGAAAAACTGTTTTTT | TRBJ1-4 | TRBV7-9 | . | .
CASSELGQGGSYEQYF | TGTGCCAGCAGTGAACTGGGGCAGGGGGGCTCCTACGAGCAGTACTTC | TRBJ2-7 | TRBV2 | few | .
CATSKKGGLTDTQYF | TGTGCCACCTCTAAAAAAGGGGGCTTAACAGATACGCAGTATTTT | TRBJ2-3 | TRBV7-2 | many | TRBD1
CASSPPWAGGEETQYF | TGTGCCAGCAGCCCCCCCTGGGCAGGGGGAGAAGAGACCCAGTACTTC | TRBJ2-5 | TRBV7-2 | many | TRBD1
CASRDRGREQYF | TGTGCCAGCAGGGACAGGGGGCGGGAGCAGTACTTC | TRBJ2-7 | TRBV13 | . | TRBD1
CASSFSSDTQYF | TGTGCCAGCAGCTTTTCTAGTGATACGCAGTATTTT | TRBJ2-3 | TRBV7-6 | many | .
CASSPWGGSQETQYF | TGTGCCAGCAGCCCCTGGGGGGGAAGCCAAGAGACCCAGTACTTC | TRBJ2-5 | TRBV7-9 | many | TRBD2
CASSPAGGHNEQFF | TGTGCCAGCAGCCCAGCGGGGGGGCACAATGAGCAGTTCTTC | TRBJ2-1 | TRBV27 | few | TRBD2
CASSRGSSSGNTIYF | TGTGCCAGCAGTCGGGGGTCCAGCTCTGGAAACACCATATATTTT | TRBJ1-3 | TRBV9 | . | .
CAITRTGELMNTVAFF | TGTGCCATCACGAGGACAGGCGAACTCATGAACACTGTAGCTTTCTTT | TRBJ1-1 | TRBV10-3 | . | TRBD1
CASSYSNTQGPGFMNTEAFF | TGTGCCAGCAGTTACTCGAATACCCAGGGGCCGGGCTTTATGAACACTGAAGCTTTCTTT | TRBJ1-1 | TRBV6-5 | . | .